What follows are 10 T cell receptor beta chains derived from one specimen sequenced in a study of blood T cells in healthy people across ages. Then a second PCR, running about 6 to 12 cycles, was carried out with a sample-barcoded 5' primer and a J-beta primer mix. Using its own MiXCR run on the 5' RACE reads, TCRdb lists one record per CDR3 protein. The sample consists of approximately 1,100,000 distinct CDR3 sequences, under 45% of them appearing once. The sequencing sample was made of blood. These receptor sequences come from an older woman in good health.

This clonotype occurred many times. The chain joins TRBV7-9 to TRBJ2-3, with 10 bases lining up with TRBD2. CDR3 length: 20 residues. Unmatched junction bases numbered 18, after V lost 4 bases and J lost 2 bases. Germline lookup yields CDR1 SEHNR and CDR2 FQNEAQ (reference sequence). CDR3 coding DNA: TGTGCCAGCAGCTCCCCCCCGGTGGCTAGCGGGAGACCTAACACAGATACGCAGTATTTT. Protein sequence: CASSSPPVASGRPNTDTQYF.

The chain carries TRBV5-6 and TRBJ2-5, with TRBD2 matching 9 bases. J lost 1 base, V lost 4 bases, and 11 bases had no gene match. The CDR3 totals 17 residues. CDR1 and CDR2 (germline): SGHDT, YYEEEE. This CDR3 is CASSPTRASGVQETQYF. The DNA for the CDR3 is TGTGCCAGCAGCCCCACCCGGGCTAGCGGGGTCCAAGAGACCCAGTACTTC.

The chain carries TRBV7-6 and TRBJ1-1, with D perhaps matching TRBD1 (6 bases). Germline V gene data show CDR1 as SGHVS and CDR2 as FNYEAQ. Trimming took 2 bases from V and 4 from J, leaving 8 bases between them. There are 13 residues in the CDR3. CDR3 bases: TGTGCCAGCAGCTTAAACAGGGCCACTGAAGCTTTCTTT. This translates into CASSLNRATEAFF. Full variable domain (outside the CDR3, taken from reference TRBV7-6 and TRBJ1-1): GAGVSQSPRYKVTKRGQDVALRCDPISGHVSLYWYRQALGQGPEFLTYFNYEAQQDKSGLPNDRFSAERPEGSISTLTIQRTEQRDSAMYRCASSLNRATEAFFGQGTRLTVV.

This rearrangement joins TRBV10-3 to TRBJ2-1, with 9 positions matching TRBD2. The germline V gene has CDR1 ENHRY and CDR2 SYGVKD. The J segment lost 7 bases and the V segment lost 3 bases, leaving 7 bases of the junction unmatched. The CDR3 extends over 15 amino acids. This CDR3 reads CAISDDSGSSNEQFF. CDR3 DNA sequence: TGTGCCATCAGTGATGATAGCGGGAGTTCTAATGAGCAGTTCTTC.

This clonotype came up a few times. V is TRBV10-3 and J is TRBJ2-1; D is perhaps TRBD1 or TRBD2 (6 bases each). Trimming removed 3 bases from V and 7 bases from J, with 19 bases in between. Germline CDR1 reads ENHRY; CDR2 reads SYGVKD. The CDR3 runs to 16 residues. The CDR3 reads CAISDPGGSGVNEQFF. In DNA, the CDR3 is TGTGCCATCAGTGACCCCGGAGGGTCAGGGGTAAATGAGCAGTTCTTC.

The chain carries TRBV20-1 and TRBJ2-7; TRBD1 agrees at 7 bases. CDR1 and CDR2 (germline): DFQATT, SNEGSKA (reference sequence). The V segment lost 5 bases and the J segment 2 bases; nucleotides outside the gene matches: 12. The CDR3 has 15 residues. Written as DNA, the CDR3 is TGCAGTGCTGGGAAGACAGGGAATAATCCCTACGAGCAGTACTTC. Protein product: CSAGKTGNNPYEQYF.

The V call is TRBV28, the J call TRBJ2-3, with 12 positions matching TRBD2. The CDR3 totals 14 residues. V was clipped by 8 bases and J by 4 bases; unmatched bases: 4. Germline values: CDR1 MDHEN, CDR2 SYDVKM. In nucleotides, the CDR3 is TGTGCCAGCTTCACTAGCGGGAGGCCAGATACGCAGTATTTT. Residues: CASFTSGRPDTQYF.

A remark on this clonotype: The junction shows a germline mismatch at one end, possibly a read error. The chain couples TRBV28 to TRBJ2-1, with D possibly being TRBD2 (5 bases). The CDR3 spans 13 residues. Germline-derived CDR1 and CDR2 are MDHEN and SYDVKM. CDR3 nucleotides: TGTGCCAGCAGACTTCTAGCCGACAATAAGCAGTTCTTC. It specifies CASRLLADNKQFF.

The CDR3 protein is CSAAQGTEAFF. In nucleotides, the CDR3 is TGCAGCGCTGCACAGGGCACTGAAGCTTTCTTT. The J gene is TRBJ1-1, the V gene TRBV29-1, with a weak D call TRBD1 (6 bases). The CDR3 consists of 11 residues. Germline CDR1 is SQVTM and CDR2 is ANQGSEA. With 7 bases removed from V and 4 bases from J, the gap between germline ends came to 10 bases.

The V and J genes are TRBV2 and TRBJ2-7; TRBD2 matches at 7 bases. This CDR3 comprises 15 residues. Germline V gene sequence: CDR1 SNHLY, CDR2 FYNNEI. The V segment lost 1 base and the J segment 5 bases; nucleotides outside the gene matches: 8. CDR3 amino acids: CASSEGGGGANEQYF. The CDR3 DNA is TGTGCCAGCAGTGAAGGGGGGGGAGGGGCGAACGAGCAGTACTTC. Full variable domain (outside the CDR3, taken from reference TRBV2 and TRBJ2-7): EPEVTQTPSHQVTQMGQEVILRCVPISNHLYFYWYRQILGQKVEFLVSFYNNEISEKSEIFDDQFSVERPDGSNFTLKIRSTKLEDSAMYFCASSEGGGGANEQYFGPGTRLTVT.